The 14 T cell receptor beta chains below come from one sample, sequenced in a study of T cells after yellow fever vaccination (dated 2019 in TCRdb). Library preparation used 5' RACE. The sample was run on an Illumina NovaSeq 6000. Through fastp at Q25 and MiXCR, TCRdb rebuilt clones from the public reads, retaining in-frame beta chains. Entries are consolidated by CDR3 protein sequence, retaining the most common genes and DNA. This sample gives approximately 250,000 distinct CDR3 sequences in total; 5.2% of them show up just once. Around 3.3% of the sample is in the top ten clones. The meaning of the sample's treatment or condition label: live attenuated yellow fever vaccine strain. The sample was CD4+ T cells sorted from PBMCs, taken on the day of the yellow fever booster vaccination. All receptors derive from a man between 18 and 35 years old who received the YFV17D yellow fever vaccine.

This rearrangement joins TRBV3-1 to TRBJ2-3; D gene ambiguous. Germline lookup yields CDR1 LGHDT and CDR2 YNNKEL (reference sequence). CDR3 length equals 14 residues. V lost 2 bases to trimming and J lost 1 base, with 7 bases between them. CDR3 in amino acids: CASSQRTGTDTQYF. The CDR3 nucleotides read TGTGCCAGCAGCCAACGGACCGGCACAGATACGCAGTATTTT.

This clonotype was seen ten or more times. The chain carries TRBV19 and TRBJ1-6; D is unresolved. V was clipped by 3 bases and J by 4 bases, with 7 bases between them. This CDR3 spans 14 amino acids. Germline V gene sequence: CDR1 LNHDA, CDR2 SQIVND (reference sequence). This chain's CDR3 is CASSMRPYNSPLHF. The CDR3 DNA reads TGTGCCAGTAGTATGCGACCATATAATTCACCCCTCCACTTT.

CDR3 nucleotide sequence: TGTGCCAGCAGTCTCCAGGGTACGGTCGAGACCCAGTACTTC. It translates to CASSLQGTVETQYF. The rearrangement links TRBV27 to TRBJ2-5; weak D call: TRBD1 (5 bases). Trimming cost V 5 bases and J 5 bases, with 15 bases left between them. The CDR3 is 14 amino acids. Per the germline V gene, CDR1 is MNHEY and CDR2 is SMNVEV (reference sequence).

This clonotype was picked up a small number of times. The V call is TRBV3-1, the J call TRBJ1-4; 7 bases are shared with TRBD1. This CDR3 region has 16 residues. Germline V gene lookup returns CDR1 LGHDT and CDR2 YNNKEL (reference sequence). Trimming removed 4 bases from V and 2 bases from J; junction bases left unmatched: 7. CDR3 in DNA: TGTGCCAGCAGCCGGGACAGTAGGCCGACTAATGAAAAACTGTTTTTT. It yields the protein CASSRDSRPTNEKLFF.

This clonotype showed up many times. The V and J genes are TRBV27 and TRBJ2-3; the match to TRBD2 covers 9 bases. This CDR3 contains 16 residues. J was trimmed by 8 bases and V by 3 bases; bases with no gene match: 12. The V gene's germline CDR1 is MNHEY and CDR2 SMNVEV (reference sequence). The CDR3 nucleotides read TGTGCCAGCAGTTTTTCTAGCGGGGCTTTCCTGGGTACGCAGTATTTT. This gives the protein CASSFSSGAFLGTQYF.

The rearrangement joins TRBV6-5 to TRBJ2-5; D may be TRBD1 (6 bases). The CDR3 totals 13 residues. V lost 6 bases and J lost 2, with 10 bases in between. From germline, CDR1 is MNHEY and CDR2 SVGAGI. The CDR3: CASSRTAQETQYF. The CDR3 DNA is TGTGCCAGCAGCAGGACAGCACAAGAGACCCAGTACTTC.

This clonotype was seen repeatedly, ten times or more. The chain uses TRBV10-3 and TRBJ1-2; TRBD1 might be the D (5 bases). The CDR3 is 14 amino acids. Germline-derived CDR1 and CDR2 are ENHRY and SYGVKD. Between the trimmed V and J ends, which lost 2 bases and 5 bases, there was a span of 12 bases. The CDR3 spells CAISEGQGGYGYTF. The CDR3 nucleotides are TGTGCCATCAGTGAGGGGCAGGGCGGGTATGGCTACACCTTC.

There are a few counts of this clonotype. The V call is TRBV15, the J call TRBJ1-1, with D uncertain. V lost 2 bases and J lost 4, with 14 bases in between. CDR1 is LNHNV, CDR2 YYDKDF, per germline (reference sequence). The CDR3 is 15 residues long. The CDR3 protein is CATSRIYSSSTEAFF. The CDR3, as DNA: TGTGCCACCAGCAGAATCTACTCCAGCTCCACTGAAGCTTTCTTT. Full variable domain (rest looked up from reference TRBV15 and TRBJ1-1): DAMVIQNPRYQVTQFGKPVTLSCSQTLNHNVMYWYQQKSSQAPKLLFHYYDKDFNNEADTPDNFQSRRPNTSFCFLDIRSPGLGDTAMYLCATSRIYSSSTEAFFGQGTRLTVV.

This clonotype appeared many times. The chain is built from TRBV18 and TRBJ1-6; 8 bases map to TRBD1. Germline V gene data show CDR1 as KGHSH and CDR2 as LQKENI. The ends lost 5 bases at V and 7 bases at J; junction bases unmatched: 10. The CDR3 runs 16 residues. The CDR3 DNA reads TGTGCCAGCTCATCTTCGACAGGGGTAGGCAATTCACCCCTCCACTTT. Its protein product is CASSSSTGVGNSPLHF. The entire variable domain, with the rest obtained from reference TRBV18 and TRBJ1-6, is as follows: NAGVMQNPRHLVRRRGQEARLRCSPMKGHSHVYWYRQLPEEGLKFMVYLQKENIIDESGMPKERFSAEFPKEGPSILRIQQVVRGDSAAYFCASSSSTGVGNSPLHFGNGTRLTVT.

This clonotype appeared many times. This chain connects TRBV2 to TRBJ2-7, with D uncertain. This CDR3 is built from 12 residues. V was cut by 6 bases and J by 6 bases, with 12 bases left in between. The germline V gene has CDR1 SNHLY and CDR2 FYNNEI. The CDR3 here is CASRVEVGEQYV. CDR3 DNA: TGTGCCAGCAGGGTTGAGGTGGGCGAGCAGTACGTC.

This clonotype was counted only a few times. This rearrangement joins TRBV2 to TRBJ2-2; D perhaps matches TRBD1 (6 bases). V was shortened by 6 bases and J by 3 bases, with 14 bases between the two germline ends. The CDR3 contains 15 residues. The germline V gene encodes CDR1 SNHLY and CDR2 FYNNEI. The CDR3 coding sequence is TGTGCCAGCAGGGTTATACAGGGTTACACCGGGGAGCTGTTTTTT. It translates to CASRVIQGYTGELFF. Combining the CDR3 with reference TRBV2 and TRBJ2-2 gives the whole variable domain EPEVTQTPSHQVTQMGQEVILRCVPISNHLYFYWYRQILGQKVEFLVSFYNNEISEKSEIFDDQFSVERPDGSNFTLKIRSTKLEDSAMYFCASRVIQGYTGELFFGEGSRLTVL.

DNA of the CDR3: TGTGCCAGCAAAGACGTAGGCTCTGAAGCTTTCTTT. This sequence encodes CASKDVGSEAFF. The rearrangement uses TRBV5-6 and TRBJ1-1; D gene unclear. Germline V gene sequence: CDR1 SGHDT, CDR2 YYEEEE. V was shortened by 6 bases and J by 6 bases, with 12 bases between the two germline ends. CDR3 size: 12 residues.

This clonotype has a count of ten or more. The chain joins TRBV20-1 to TRBJ2-7; the D gene is possibly TRBD1 (5 bases). Deletions cut 5 bases from V and 6 bases from J, with 14 bases between. The CDR3 extends over 12 amino acids. The germline V gene has CDR1 DFQATT and CDR2 SNEGSKA (reference sequence). Here the CDR3 DNA reads TGCAGTGCTTCACAGGTTACCTCCGAGCAGTACTTC. It yields the protein CSASQVTSEQYF.

This clonotype was seen only a few times. The J gene is TRBJ2-5, the V gene TRBV29-1; D might be TRBD2 (6 bases). Trimming took 7 bases from V and 3 from J, leaving 6 bases between them. CDR3 length equals 10 residues. Germline V gives CDR1 SQVTM, CDR2 ANQGSEA. The DNA of the CDR3 is TGCAGCGGGGGGGAAGAGACCCAGTACTTC. Protein: CSGGEETQYF.